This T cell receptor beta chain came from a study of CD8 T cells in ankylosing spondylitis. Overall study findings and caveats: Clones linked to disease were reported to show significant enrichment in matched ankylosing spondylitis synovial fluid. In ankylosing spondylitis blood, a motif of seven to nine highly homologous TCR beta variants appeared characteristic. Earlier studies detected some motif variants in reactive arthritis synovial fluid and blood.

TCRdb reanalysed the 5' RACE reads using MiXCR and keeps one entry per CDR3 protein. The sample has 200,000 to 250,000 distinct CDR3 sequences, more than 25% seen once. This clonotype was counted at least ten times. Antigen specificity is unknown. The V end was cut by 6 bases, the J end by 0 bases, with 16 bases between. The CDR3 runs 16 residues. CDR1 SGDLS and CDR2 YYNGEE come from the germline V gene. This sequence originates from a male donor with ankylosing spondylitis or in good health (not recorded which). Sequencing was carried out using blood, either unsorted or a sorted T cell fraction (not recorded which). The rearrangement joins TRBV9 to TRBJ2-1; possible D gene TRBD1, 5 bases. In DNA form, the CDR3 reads TGTGCCAGCACCCCTGGGGCCCAAAGCTCCTACAATGAGCAGTTCTTC. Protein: CASTPGAQSSYNEQFF. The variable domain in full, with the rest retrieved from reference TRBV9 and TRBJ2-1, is DSGVTQTPKHLITATGQRVTLRCSPRSGDLSVYWYQQSLDQGLQFLIQYYNGEERAKGNILERFSAQQFPDLHSELNLSSLELGDSALYFCASTPGAQSSYNEQFFGPGTRLTVL.